One sample yielded the 24 T cell receptor beta chains listed below, sequenced in a study of patients and donors after allogeneic stem cell transplantation. MiXCR was run by TCRdb on the RT-PCR reads, yielding one entry per CDR3 protein. The data hold 920,000 or so distinct CDR3 sequences, with under 20% observed a single time. The specimen sequenced was blood, either unsorted or a sorted T cell fraction (not recorded which). The receptors were gathered from a human donor who was either an allogeneic HSCT recipient or a stem cell or donor lymphocyte infusion donor (not recorded which). It is not recorded whose cells these are; they may come from a transplant donor.

The chain uses TRBV6-2 or TRBV6-3 and TRBJ2-3; 7 bases map to TRBD2. Germline assignment: CDR1 MNHEY and CDR2 SVGEGT. V trimming: 2 bases; J trimming: 0 bases; junction bases outside the gene matches: 2. This CDR3 contains 15 residues. The CDR3 loop reads CASSYAGVSTDTQYF. CDR3 sequence (DNA): TGTGCCAGCAGTTACGCGGGGGTTAGCACAGATACGCAGTATTTT.

This clonotype was seen only a few times. V and J are TRBV4-2 and TRBJ2-5; TRBD2 matches at 7 bases. J was trimmed by 5 bases and V by 4 bases; bases with no gene match: 7. The CDR3 sequence is 14 residues long. The germline gives CDR1 LGHNA, CDR2 YNFKEQ. CDR3 in amino acids: CASSPLVGGETQYF. CDR3 bases: TGTGCCAGCAGCCCCCTCGTGGGGGGGGAGACCCAGTACTTC.

V is TRBV30 and J is TRBJ2-5; D is unclear. Germline V gene lookup returns CDR1 GTSNPN and CDR2 SVGIG (reference sequence). This CDR3 region has 13 residues. Trimming took off 1 base at V and 4 bases at J, with 10 bases between the two ends. CDR3 nucleotide sequence: TGTGCCTGGAGTGAGGGCCCACTAGAGACCCAGTACTTC. Amino acid sequence: CAWSEGPLETQYF.

In its sample, this clonotype was seen a few times. The V and J genes are TRBV30 and TRBJ2-2; D is unclear. This CDR3 has 12 residues. Germline assignment: CDR1 GTSNPN and CDR2 SVGIG (reference sequence). V lost 1 base and J lost 5, with 5 bases in between. The CDR3 is CAWSGRTGELFF. CDR3 DNA sequence: TGTGCCTGGAGTGGAAGGACCGGGGAGCTGTTTTTT.

The CDR3 DNA sequence: TGTGCCAGCACCAAAGGACACGCGAACACTGAAGCTTTCTTT. This gives the protein CASTKGHANTEAFF. The chain recombines TRBV12-3 or TRBV12-4 with TRBJ1-1, with a weak D call TRBD1 (5 bases). The V and J ends lost 7 bases and 1 base respectively, with 13 bases between them. The CDR3 totals 14 residues.

This clonotype was seen a few times. The V call is TRBV5-5, the J call TRBJ2-3, with D maybe TRBD2 (6 bases). Germline V gene sequence: CDR1 SGHKS, CDR2 YYEKEE (reference sequence). There are 15 residues in the CDR3. Trimming cost V 2 bases and J 2 bases, with 12 bases left between them. CDR3 sequence reads: CASSFTSRSTDTQYF. The CDR3 DNA reads TGTGCCAGCAGCTTCACTAGCCGATCCACAGATACGCAGTATTTT. The variable domain in full, completed from reference TRBV5-5 and TRBJ2-3, reads DAGVTQSPTHLIKTRGQQVTLRCSPISGHKSVSWYQQVLGQGPQFIFQYYEKEERGRGNFPDRFSARQFPNYSSELNVNALLLGDSALYLCASSFTSRSTDTQYFGPGTRLTVL.

This clonotype showed up just a few times. The gene calls are TRBV21-1 and TRBJ2-3. TRBV21-1 is a pseudogene. The CDR3 runs to 12 residues. DNA of the CDR3: TGTGCCAGCAGCAAATGGGCAGATACGCAGTATTTT. Residues: CASSKWADTQYF.

The rearrangement uses TRBV5-1 and TRBJ1-2, with unresolved D. The ends were cut back, 5 bases at V and 8 bases at J, with 19 bases in the middle. Germline assignment: CDR1 SGHRS and CDR2 YFSETQ. The CDR3 length is 14 residues. CDR3 bases: TGCGCCAGCAGGGAAGAAGTGCCCACCCGGGGCTACACCTTC. Its translation: CASREEVPTRGYTF.

This chain uses TRBV12-3 or TRBV12-4 with TRBJ2-2; 7 bases fit TRBD1. V lost 1 base to trimming and J lost 1 base; unmatched junction nucleotides: 6. The CDR3 is 17 amino acids. The chain's CDR3 is CASSLGTGTLNTGELFF. The CDR3 coding sequence is TGTGCCAGCAGTTTAGGGACAGGTACTTTGAACACCGGGGAGCTGTTTTTT.

The sample holds a few counts of this clonotype. The chain joins TRBV27 to TRBJ1-6, with 8 bases that match TRBD1. CDR1 and CDR2 from the germline V gene are MNHEY and SMNVEV (reference sequence). The CDR3 is made up of 16 amino acids. The J segment lost 5 bases and the V segment lost 5 bases, leaving 8 bases of the junction unmatched. CDR3 sequence (DNA): TGTGCCAGCAGTCCCCGACAGGGGAATAATAATTCACCCCTCCACTTT. This sequence encodes CASSPRQGNNNSPLHF.

The rearrangement links TRBV5-1 to TRBJ2-2, with TRBD2 identical over 9 bases. Trimming at V came to 0 bases and at J to 1 base, leaving 4 bases not matched to a gene. The CDR3 sequence is 17 residues long. Germline CDR1 reads SGHRS; CDR2 reads YFSETQ. The CDR3 protein is CASSLAPSGKNTGELFF. The CDR3 nucleotides read TGCGCCAGCAGCTTGGCGCCTAGCGGGAAGAACACCGGGGAGCTGTTTTTT.

The V call is TRBV2, the J call TRBJ1-1; no clear D gene. V was clipped by 7 bases and J by 5 bases, with 11 bases between them. The CDR3 extends over 12 amino acids. Germline V gene sequence: CDR1 SNHLY, CDR2 FYNNEI. The CDR3 nucleotides are TGTGCCAGCAAGGAAGGCCGTACTGAAGCTTTCTTT. Translation: CASKEGRTEAFF.

In its sample, this clonotype was seen a few times. CDR3 nucleotides: TGTGCCAGCAGTTACTCGATGGGACAGGAAGGCTACGAGCAGTACTTC. It translates to CASSYSMGQEGYEQYF. The chain couples TRBV6-5 to TRBJ2-7; 8 positions match TRBD1. J gave up 3 bases and V 0 bases, and 7 bases lay outside the gene matches. The CDR3 is 16 residues long. Germline V gene sequence: CDR1 MNHEY, CDR2 SVGAGI.

This clonotype has more than one count but fewer than ten. The genes are TRBV7-9 and TRBJ2-7; tentatively, D is TRBD2 (5 bases). The V gene's germline CDR1 is SEHNR and CDR2 FQNEAQ (reference sequence). The CDR3 sequence is 16 residues long. Trimming pared 5 bases from V and 7 bases from J, leaving 24 bases between. The CDR3 loop is CASSAVGREAHREQYF. DNA for the CDR3: TGTGCCAGCAGCGCCGTTGGGAGAGAGGCCCATCGAGAGCAGTACTTC.

The CDR3 here is CASSLATGPNEQFF. The CDR3 DNA reads TGTGCCAGCAGCTTAGCCACAGGCCCCAATGAGCAGTTCTTC. This chain joins TRBV7-2 and TRBJ2-1; tentative D call: TRBD1 (5 bases). V was pared by 0 bases and J by 6 bases, with 9 bases between. This CDR3 is 14 amino acids long. The germline V gene encodes CDR1 SGHTA and CDR2 FQGNSA.

The J gene is TRBJ1-1, the V gene TRBV9; D not certain. Germline-derived CDR1 and CDR2 are SGDLS and YYNGEE. The CDR3 totals 14 residues. V was trimmed by 1 base and J by 4 bases, leaving 11 bases between them. The CDR3 DNA is TGTGCCAGCAGCGTAAGGTCGGAGGGCACTGAAGCTTTCTTT. Its translation: CASSVRSEGTEAFF.

In its sample, this clonotype was seen many times. The genes are TRBV12-3 or TRBV12-4 and TRBJ2-1; the D is unclear. The CDR3 runs 14 residues. The germline V and J ends were trimmed by 7 bases and 0 bases, with 10 bases remaining between them. DNA of the CDR3: TGTGCCAGCACCCCTGGTGGCTCCTACAATGAGCAGTTCTTC. This translates into CASTPGGSYNEQFF.

V and J are TRBV11-2 and TRBJ1-5; 9 bases are shared with TRBD1. V was pared by 5 bases and J by 4 bases, with 15 bases of the junction left unmatched. CDR1 and CDR2 (germline): SGHAT, FQNNGV. The CDR3 extends over 18 amino acids. The CDR3 is CASSPGGQGSSRNQPQHF. The CDR3 DNA reads TGTGCCAGCAGCCCAGGGGGACAGGGTTCCAGTCGGAATCAGCCCCAGCATTTT.

The J gene is TRBJ2-7, the V gene TRBV20-1, with D perhaps TRBD1 (5 bases). The CDR3 is 12 amino acids. Germline V gene data show CDR1 as DFQATT and CDR2 as SNEGSKA (reference sequence). Trimming took off 2 bases at V and 6 bases at J, with 11 bases between the two ends. The chain's CDR3 is CSARQTAGEQYF. CDR3 nucleotide sequence: TGCAGTGCTAGACAGACAGCCGGCGAGCAGTACTTC.

This clonotype was picked up a small number of times. The chain employs TRBV10-3 and TRBJ2-7; possible D gene TRBD1, 5 bases. Germline values: CDR1 ENHRY, CDR2 SYGVKD. Trimming left V 7 bases short and J 0 bases short, with 13 bases between. The CDR3 extends over 14 amino acids. The CDR3 reads CAIKPDRSSYEQYF. The CDR3 DNA sequence: TGTGCCATCAAACCAGACAGAAGCTCCTACGAGCAGTACTTC.

Comment on this clonotype: Here the CDR3 omits its conserved ending phenylalanine or tryptophan, so a read error is the likely source. V and J are TRBV6-5 and TRBJ1-6; a possible D gene is TRBD1 (6 bases). The V end lost 2 bases, the J end lost 8 bases, and 13 bases lay between the germline ends. Germline V gene sequence: CDR1 MNHEY, CDR2 SVGAGI. CDR3 length equals 15 residues. The CDR3 loop reads CASSYSARGDSPLHL. As DNA, the CDR3 is TGTGCCAGCAGTTACAGTGCTAGGGGGGATTCACCCCTCCACCTT.

This clonotype was counted many times. The genes are TRBV5-6 and TRBJ2-2; 7 nucleotides line up with TRBD1. The trim removed 4 bases at V and 2 bases at J, leaving 8 bases unmatched. Germline CDR1 is SGHDT and CDR2 is YYEEEE. The CDR3 contains 16 residues. The CDR3 bases are TGTGCCAGCAGCCCACAGGGGATCAGAAACACCGGGGAGCTGTTTTTT. The encoded protein is CASSPQGIRNTGELFF.

The chain combines TRBV7-2 with TRBJ1-2; D unresolved. Germline CDR1 and CDR2: SGHTA and FQGNSA. The V end was cut by 1 base, the J end by 4 bases, with 13 bases between. CDR3 size: 15 residues. The chain's CDR3 is CASSLVGGGTYGYTF. The CDR3, as DNA: TGTGCCAGCAGCTTAGTCGGAGGCGGCACCTATGGCTACACCTTC.

The sample holds many counts of this clonotype. The V gene is TRBV6-5, the J gene TRBJ2-3; D uncertain. CDR1 is MNHEY and CDR2 is SVGAGI in the germline V gene. This CDR3 is built from 14 residues. V was cut by 1 base and J by 5 bases, with 10 bases left in between. DNA for the CDR3: TGTGCCAGCAGTTACTTGGGAAGGGTAGATACGCAGTATTTT. Its protein is CASSYLGRVDTQYF.